The entry below describes one T cell receptor beta chain. This sample was taken from a study of control samples from healthy donors and cancer patients. CDR1 and CDR2 (germline): SNHLY, FYNNEI. The CDR3 is 13 amino acids. Trimming removed 6 bases at V and 1 base at J, with 9 bases between. Measured with immunoSEQ multiplex PCR; TCRdb has only the in-frame clones, and not every one. The table records about 50,000 clones, around 97% of them present only once. This clonotype was sampled from a woman in her 30s in good health. The sample taken for sequencing was blood. The chain combines TRBV2 with TRBJ1-1; no reliable D call. DNA of the CDR3: TGTGCCAGCAGAGATGATTCGAACACTGAAGCTTTCTTT. This gives the protein CASRDDSNTEAFF.